A selection of T cell receptor beta chains follows, all from one sample in a study of blood T cells in healthy people across ages. A single record per CDR3 protein comes from TCRdb applying MiXCR to the 5' RACE reads. The repertoire consists of 1.5 million or so distinct CDR3 sequences, with around 39% occurring once and the leading ten covering less than 8%. The sequencing input was blood. The receptor source for this set is a woman aged 18 to 35 in good health. The CDR3 runs from the conserved cysteine through the conserved F or W. D genes are given only for firm matches. Only part of the rows carry a size: once, few, many, or a class if the clone is expanded.

clone size: few
J gene: TRBJ2-7
D gene: .
V gene: TRBV7-9
CDR3 protein: CASSSGRRTAYEQYF
CDR3 DNA: TGTGCCAGCAGCTCCGGTAGGAGGACAGCCTACGAGCAGTACTTC

clone size: few
J gene: TRBJ2-1
D gene: .
V gene: TRBV7-9
CDR3 protein: CASSQGYLDGLGRGGEQFF
CDR3 DNA: TGTGCCAGCAGCCAAGGGTATTTGGATGGTCTGGGTCGGGGTGGTGAGCAGTTCTTC

clone size: .
J gene: TRBJ1-5
D gene: .
V gene: TRBV6-1
CDR3 protein: CASSEVEDTQPQHF
CDR3 DNA: TGTGCCAGCAGTGAAGTGGAGGATACCCAGCCCCAGCATTTT

clone size: .
J gene: TRBJ2-7
D gene: .
V gene: TRBV5-1
CDR3 protein: CASSLGSREGPYEQYF
CDR3 DNA: TGCGCCAGCAGCTTGGGCTCGCGGGAAGGCCCCTACGAGCAGTACTTC

clone size: few
J gene: TRBJ1-1
D gene: .
V gene: TRBV7-9
CDR3 protein: CASSPPGVNTEAFF
CDR3 DNA: TGTGCCAGCAGCCCCCCGGGGGTGAACACTGAAGCTTTCTTT

clone size: .
J gene: TRBJ2-2
D gene: TRBD2
V gene: TRBV10-2
CDR3 protein: CASRAGPNTGELFF
CDR3 DNA: TGCGCCAGCAGAGCGGGGCCTAACACCGGGGAGCTGTTTTTT

clone size: .
J gene: TRBJ1-6
D gene: .
V gene: TRBV28
CDR3 protein: CASSPYLTGLSPLHF
CDR3 DNA: TGTGCCAGCAGTCCATACTTGACAGGTTTATCACCCCTCCACTTT

clone size: few
J gene: TRBJ2-3
D gene: TRBD2
V gene: TRBV7-9
CDR3 protein: CASSPTWASGETSTDTQYF
CDR3 DNA: TGTGCCAGCAGCCCGACATGGGCTAGCGGGGAGACTAGCACAGATACGCAGTATTTT

clone size: few
J gene: TRBJ1-2
D gene: .
V gene: TRBV9
CDR3 protein: CASSVERDGYTF
CDR3 DNA: TGTGCCAGCAGCGTAGAAAGGGATGGCTACACCTTC

clone size: .
J gene: TRBJ2-5
D gene: TRBD2
V gene: TRBV20-1
CDR3 protein: CSARSGIVFSGRVGETQYF
CDR3 DNA: TGCAGTGCTAGAAGTGGGATAGTCTTTAGCGGGAGGGTTGGTGAGACCCAGTACTTC

clone size: .
J gene: TRBJ2-7
D gene: TRBD2
V gene: TRBV7-2
CDR3 protein: CASSLGGPSGRGYEQYF
CDR3 DNA: TGTGCCAGCAGCTTAGGAGGGCCTAGCGGGAGAGGCTACGAGCAGTACTTC

clone size: few
J gene: TRBJ2-7
D gene: TRBD2
V gene: TRBV25-1
CDR3 protein: CASSGTSGSFTSYEQYF
CDR3 DNA: TGTGCCAGCTCCGGGACTAGCGGAAGTTTTACCTCCTACGAGCAGTACTTC

clone size: .
J gene: TRBJ2-5
D gene: .
V gene: TRBV25-1
CDR3 protein: CASSVLRSQETQYF
CDR3 DNA: TGTGCCAGCAGTGTGTTGCGGAGCCAAGAGACCCAGTACTTC

clone size: .
J gene: TRBJ2-7
D gene: TRBD1
V gene: TRBV20-1
CDR3 protein: CSARPQTGASYEQYF
CDR3 DNA: TGCAGTGCTAGACCCCAGACAGGGGCCTCCTACGAGCAGTACTTC

clone size: .
J gene: TRBJ1-5
D gene: .
V gene: TRBV28
CDR3 protein: CASSLWGGWVNQPQHF
CDR3 DNA: TGTGCCAGCAGTTTATGGGGAGGGTGGGTCAATCAGCCCCAGCATTTT

clone size: .
J gene: TRBJ1-5
D gene: .
V gene: TRBV20-1
CDR3 protein: CSARGLGPHNQPQHF
CDR3 DNA: TGCAGTGCTAGAGGCTTGGGACCGCACAATCAGCCCCAGCATTTT

clone size: few
J gene: TRBJ1-6
D gene: .
V gene: TRBV28
CDR3 protein: CASTLPSSYNSPLHF
CDR3 DNA: TGTGCCAGCACCCTCCCATCTTCCTATAATTCACCCCTCCACTTT

clone size: few
J gene: TRBJ1-6
D gene: TRBD1
V gene: TRBV7-9
CDR3 protein: CASSPGQSNSPLHF
CDR3 DNA: TGTGCCAGCAGCCCGGGACAGAGCAATTCACCCCTCCACTTT

clone size: few
J gene: TRBJ2-5
D gene: .
V gene: TRBV5-1
CDR3 protein: CASSAGLRKNQETQYF
CDR3 DNA: TGCGCCAGCAGCGCGGGACTGCGGAAAAATCAAGAGACCCAGTACTTC

clone size: .
J gene: TRBJ2-1
D gene: TRBD2
V gene: TRBV7-2
CDR3 protein: CASINWTSGNNEQFF
CDR3 DNA: TGTGCCAGCATCAATTGGACTAGCGGCAATAATGAGCAGTTCTTC

clone size: few
J gene: TRBJ2-7
D gene: TRBD1
V gene: TRBV18
CDR3 protein: CASSPRGTGSEQYF
CDR3 DNA: TGTGCCAGCTCACCACGTGGGACAGGCTCCGAACAGTACTTC

clone size: once
J gene: TRBJ1-3
D gene: TRBD1
V gene: TRBV4-1
CDR3 protein: CASSQDDSVWDSETGNTIYF
CDR3 DNA: TGCGCCAGCAGCCAAGATGACTCAGTATGGGACAGCGAGACTGGAAACACCATATATTTT

clone size: once
J gene: TRBJ1-1
D gene: TRBD1
V gene: TRBV30
CDR3 protein: CAWKNLRGREAFF
CDR3 DNA: TGTGCCTGGAAAAATCTCAGGGGGAGGGAGGCTTTCTTT

clone size: .
J gene: TRBJ1-5
D gene: .
V gene: TRBV4-1
CDR3 protein: CASSQVRAGDQPQHF
CDR3 DNA: TGCGCCAGCAGCCAAGTAAGGGCCGGAGATCAGCCCCAGCATTTT

clone size: .
J gene: TRBJ1-3
D gene: .
V gene: TRBV6-1
CDR3 protein: CASSESEAGRDTIYF
CDR3 DNA: TGTGCCAGCAGTGAAAGTGAAGCGGGTCGAGACACCATATATTTT

clone size: .
J gene: TRBJ2-7
D gene: .
V gene: TRBV20-1
CDR3 protein: CSACCSSANEQYF
CDR3 DNA: TGCAGTGCTTGCTGCTCGTCGGCAAATGAGCAGTACTTC

clone size: .
J gene: TRBJ2-2
D gene: .
V gene: TRBV20-1
CDR3 protein: CSARGKGSNGELFF
CDR3 DNA: TGCAGTGCTAGAGGGAAAGGGTCGAACGGGGAGCTGTTTTTT

clone size: .
J gene: TRBJ2-5
D gene: TRBD2
V gene: TRBV20-1
CDR3 protein: CSADHRAGVGETQYF
CDR3 DNA: TGCAGTGCCGACCATCGAGCGGGAGTCGGTGAGACCCAGTACTTC

clone size: .
J gene: TRBJ2-1
D gene: TRBD2
V gene: TRBV7-2
CDR3 protein: CASSPGLAGESPTDAEQFF
CDR3 DNA: TGTGCCAGCAGCCCCGGACTAGCGGGAGAAAGCCCCACTGACGCTGAGCAGTTCTTC

clone size: .
J gene: TRBJ2-5
D gene: .
V gene: TRBV20-1
CDR3 protein: CSARPPPGETQYF
CDR3 DNA: TGCAGTGCTAGACCCCCTCCCGGGGAGACCCAGTACTTC

clone size: .
J gene: TRBJ1-2
D gene: .
V gene: TRBV20-1
CDR3 protein: CSAEGQPNYGYTF
CDR3 DNA: TGCAGTGCTGAGGGGCAGCCTAACTATGGCTACACCTTC

clone size: few
J gene: TRBJ1-2
D gene: .
V gene: TRBV10-3
CDR3 protein: CAISGDARGHGYTF
CDR3 DNA: TGTGCCATCAGTGGGGACGCCAGGGGACATGGCTACACCTTC

clone size: .
J gene: TRBJ2-1
D gene: .
V gene: TRBV4-1
CDR3 protein: CASSQGGGKEQFF
CDR3 DNA: TGCGCCAGCAGCCAAGGGGGGGGCAAGGAGCAGTTCTTC

clone size: few
J gene: TRBJ2-4
D gene: .
V gene: TRBV7-2
CDR3 protein: CASSLQGKNNKNIQYF
CDR3 DNA: TGTGCCAGCAGCTTACAGGGGAAGAATAACAAAAACATTCAGTACTTC

clone size: few
J gene: TRBJ2-4
D gene: .
V gene: TRBV7-9
CDR3 protein: CASTQDRDLGKNIQYF
CDR3 DNA: TGTGCCAGCACCCAGGACAGAGATTTAGGCAAAAACATTCAGTACTTC

clone size: .
J gene: TRBJ2-7
D gene: .
V gene: TRBV20-1
CDR3 protein: CSASSPVVISEQYF
CDR3 DNA: TGCAGTGCTAGCTCCCCGGTTGTGATTTCCGAGCAGTACTTC

clone size: .
J gene: TRBJ2-7
D gene: TRBD2
V gene: TRBV11-2
CDR3 protein: CASSFSGGNTYEQYF
CDR3 DNA: TGTGCCAGCAGCTTCAGCGGGGGGAACACCTACGAGCAGTACTTC

clone size: .
J gene: TRBJ1-2
D gene: TRBD1
V gene: TRBV20-1
CDR3 protein: CSATRGQGSVHGYTF
CDR3 DNA: TGCAGTGCTACCCGGGGACAGGGTAGCGTCCATGGCTACACCTTC

clone size: .
J gene: TRBJ2-3
D gene: TRBD2
V gene: TRBV9
CDR3 protein: CASSVEASGSWTQYF
CDR3 DNA: TGTGCCAGCAGCGTAGAAGCTAGCGGGAGTTGGACGCAGTATTTT

clone size: .
J gene: TRBJ2-5
D gene: .
V gene: TRBV5-1
CDR3 protein: CASSLLTGLGHNEQYF
CDR3 DNA: TGCGCCAGCAGCTTGTTGACGGGCCTAGGCCACAATGAGCAGTACTTC

clone size: .
J gene: TRBJ1-4
D gene: .
V gene: TRBV12-3/TRBV12-4
CDR3 protein: CASSLRGPFNEKLFF
CDR3 DNA: TGTGCCAGCAGTTTGAGAGGCCCTTTTAATGAAAAACTGTTTTTT

clone size: .
J gene: TRBJ1-3
D gene: .
V gene: TRBV29-1
CDR3 protein: CSVEDLRGNTIYF
CDR3 DNA: TGCAGCGTTGAAGATTTGAGGGGAAACACCATATATTTT